The clone carrying this T cell receptor beta chain was picked up many times. The data are from a study of tumor-infiltrating lymphocytes in primary liver carcinoma. Production of TCR beta cDNA used approximately 480 ng total RNA together with a constant-region primer. ARM-PCR was slightly modified, and three nested multiplex PCR rounds with it gave rise to the TCR beta libraries. Rounds one and two of PCR, each of around 11 cycles, were primed with TRBV1-TRBV30 forward primers and a C-beta reverse primer. TCRdb itself ran the multiplex PCR reads through MiXCR, one entry per CDR3 protein. Of some 120,000 distinct CDR3 sequences in the sample, 50% to 70% were seen once. The ends lost 0 bases at V and 2 bases at J; junction bases unmatched: 2. The length of the CDR3 is 16 residues. Germline loops: CDR1 LGHNA, CDR2 YNFKEQ. Between roughly 18 and 30 mg of unsorted bulk tissue served as the source from which RNA and DNA were co-extracted. HBV chronically infected the treatment-naive patients.

Sequencing used liver tumor tissue from sampling region 1. Stated subset: tumor region T1, superior pole. This clonotype was obtained from a woman aged 55-69 years with primary liver carcinoma and hepatitis B virus infection. The chain combines TRBV4-2 with TRBJ2-3, with 10 bases lining up with TRBD2. CDR3 amino acids: CASSQELAGPTDTQYF. The CDR3 bases are TGTGCCAGCAGCCAAGAACTAGCGGGACCCACAGATACGCAGTATTTT.